This T cell receptor beta chain is drawn from a study of CD8 T cells in ankylosing spondylitis. Whole-study findings and limits: Significant enrichment of disease-linked clones was reported in matched ankylosing spondylitis synovial fluid. Relatively rare in peripheral blood, disease-linked clones were also CD8+. Several of the motif variants were reported before in synovial fluid and blood from reactive arthritis. The study identified a TCR beta motif of roughly eight highly homologous variants that appeared characteristic of ankylosing spondylitis blood.

This clonotype was observed a few times. What it binds is not known. TCRdb fed the 5' RACE reads into MiXCR, producing one record per CDR3 protein. The sample has 300,000 to 400,000 distinct CDR3 sequences, roughly 14% seen once; the top ten hold 0.95% to 1.4%. Germline V gives CDR1 SGHNT, CDR2 YENEEA. J lost 8 bases, V lost 6 bases, and 5 bases had no gene match. The CDR3 spans 14 residues. Sequencing was performed on blood, either unsorted or a sorted T cell fraction (not recorded which). V usage is TRBV11-3 and J usage is TRBJ1-6, with TRBD1 matching 9 bases. The clonotype comes from a male donor with ankylosing spondylitis or in good health (not recorded which). CDR3 in amino acids: CASRNDRGDSPLHF. The CDR3, as DNA: TGTGCCAGCAGGAATGACAGGGGGGATTCACCCCTCCACTTT.